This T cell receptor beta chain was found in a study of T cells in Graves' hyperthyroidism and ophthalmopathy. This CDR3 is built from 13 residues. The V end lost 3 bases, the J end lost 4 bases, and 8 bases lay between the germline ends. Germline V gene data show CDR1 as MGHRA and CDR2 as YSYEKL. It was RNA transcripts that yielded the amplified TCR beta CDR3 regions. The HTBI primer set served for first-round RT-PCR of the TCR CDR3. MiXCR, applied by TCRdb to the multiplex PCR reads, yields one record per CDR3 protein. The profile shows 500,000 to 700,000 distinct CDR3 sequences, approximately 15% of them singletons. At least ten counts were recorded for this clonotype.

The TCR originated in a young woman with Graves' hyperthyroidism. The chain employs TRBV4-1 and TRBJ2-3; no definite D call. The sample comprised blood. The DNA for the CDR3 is TGCGCCAGCAGCCACCGTCAGGCAGATACGCAGTATTTT. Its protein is CASSHRQADTQYF.